This T cell receptor beta chain was identified in a study of technical replicates of blood from a handful of donors. The data were produced by immunoSEQ multiplex PCR, yet TCRdb's version contains in-frame clones alone and is incomplete. The sample has some 80,000 clones, about 96% seen once; the top ten hold about 0.31%. CDR3 length: 12 amino acids. Losses at the gene ends were 5 bases for V and 9 bases for J; bases not matched to a gene: 6. Germline lookup yields CDR1 PRHDT and CDR2 FYEKMQ (reference sequence). Input material: T cells isolated from PBMCs. V and J are TRBV13 and TRBJ1-1, with 7 nucleotides matching TRBD1. This receptor was obtained from a human donor in good health. The CDR3 region is CASSLDRVKAFF. CDR3 in DNA: TGTGCCAGCAGCCTTGACAGGGTAAAAGCTTTCTTT. The full variable domain, completed using reference TRBV13 and TRBJ1-1, is AAGVIQSPRHLIKEKRETATLKCYPIPRHDTVYWYQQGPGQDPQFLISFYEKMQSDKGSIPDRFSAQQFSDYHSELNMSSLELGDSALYFCASSLDRVKAFFGQGTRLTVV.